The T cell receptor beta chain under discussion was sequenced for a study of response to subunit inactivated influenza vaccine. Study-wide results and limits: The authors suggested that few new T cells are recruited per seasonal influenza vaccination.

On this clonotype itself: No antigen is known for it.

One entry per CDR3 protein, called by TCRdb with MiXCR from the RT-PCR reads. The table has about 170,000 distinct CDR3 sequences, less than 15% seen once. This CDR3 comprises 15 residues. Trimming shortened V by 5 bases and J by 2 bases, and 15 bases separated the two germline ends. Germline V CDR1 and CDR2: PRHDT, FYEKMQ (reference sequence). The sample also formed part of further work on T cells expressing NK-cell markers. That work states: Production of TCR beta cDNA relied on 5'RACE template switching with UMIs. The authors derived TCR beta repertoires from sorted CD3+CD56+NKG2C+, CD3+CD56+NKG2C- and CD3+CD56-NKG2C+ T cells. The dominant NKG2C+ clonotypes represented about 1.0-7.5% of CD8+ T cells in over 5 donors.

This sequence originates from a man aged 50-59 years who received an inactivated influenza vaccine. This material consisted of CD8+ T cells sorted from PBMCs, taken 11 to 12 days after vaccination. The chain is built from TRBV13 and TRBJ1-1; a possible D gene is TRBD1 (5 bases). CDR3 nucleotide sequence: TGTGCCAGCAGCCCGGAGCGGGGGGAAAACACTGAAGCTTTCTTT. It codes for CASSPERGENTEAFF. Full variable domain (missing parts from reference TRBV13 and TRBJ1-1): AAGVIQSPRHLIKEKRETATLKCYPIPRHDTVYWYQQGPGQDPQFLISFYEKMQSDKGSIPDRFSAQQFSDYHSELNMSSLELGDSALYFCASSPERGENTEAFFGQGTRLTVV.